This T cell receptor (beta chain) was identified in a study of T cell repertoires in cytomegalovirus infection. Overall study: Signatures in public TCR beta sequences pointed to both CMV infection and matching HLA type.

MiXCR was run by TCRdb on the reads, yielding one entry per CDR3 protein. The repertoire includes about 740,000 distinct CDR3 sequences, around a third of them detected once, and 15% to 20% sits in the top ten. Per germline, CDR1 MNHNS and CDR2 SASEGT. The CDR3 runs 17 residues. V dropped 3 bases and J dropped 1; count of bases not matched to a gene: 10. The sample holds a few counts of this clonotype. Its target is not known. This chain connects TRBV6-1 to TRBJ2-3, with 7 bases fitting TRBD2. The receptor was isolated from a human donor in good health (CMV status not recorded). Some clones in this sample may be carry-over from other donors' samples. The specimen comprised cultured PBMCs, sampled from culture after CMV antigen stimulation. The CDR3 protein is CASSDPLREAGTDTQYF. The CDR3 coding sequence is TGTGCCAGCAGTGACCCCCTACGGGAGGCTGGCACAGATACGCAGTATTTT.